The 9 T cell receptor beta chains in this list originate from one sample, sequenced in a study of shared clonotypes between healthy human individuals. Positively selected for CCR7, the CD45RO-negative cells used as naive CD8 cells excluded terminally differentiated effector memory CD45RA+ cells. Sequencing used immunoSEQ multiplex PCR; TCRdb keeps in-frame clones, though not all of them. The sample consists of millions of clones, about 95% of them appearing once. The sequenced sample was naive CD8+ T cells sorted from blood. The source is a man aged 18 to 30 in good health.

This clone was counted only a few times. The gene calls are TRBV2 and TRBJ2-4; 7 nucleotides agree with TRBD1. The CDR3 sequence is 14 residues long. Per germline, CDR1 SNHLY and CDR2 FYNNEI. Trimming at V came to 5 bases and at J to 5 bases, leaving 6 bases not matched to a gene. CDR3 bases: TGTGCCAGCAGTAAAGACAGGGCCGAAAACATTCAGTACTTC. Translated: CASSKDRAENIQYF.

The gene calls are TRBV27 and TRBJ2-7, with 7 bases lining up with TRBD2. Germline CDR1 is MNHEY and CDR2 is SMNVEV (reference sequence). Trimming cost V 2 bases and J 0 bases; bases outside gene matches: 7. The CDR3 contains 16 residues. Here the CDR3 reads CASSLGAGYPSYEQYF. The CDR3 coding sequence is TGTGCCAGCAGTTTAGGAGCGGGGTACCCCTCCTACGAGCAGTACTTC.

The V call is TRBV5-6, the J call TRBJ2-2; D not certain. Germline lookup yields CDR1 SGHDT and CDR2 YYEEEE. Between the trimmed V and J ends, which lost 0 bases and 7 bases, there was a span of 7 bases. This CDR3 has 13 amino acids. CDR3: CASSLVEDGELFF. The CDR3 DNA is TGTGCCAGCAGCTTGGTAGAGGACGGGGAGCTGTTTTTT.

The chain is built from TRBV2 and TRBJ1-3, with D unclear. Germline CDR1 reads SNHLY; CDR2 reads FYNNEI. The V gene lost 3 bases and the J gene lost 3 bases, with 9 bases spanning the gap. The CDR3 has 14 residues. The CDR3 DNA sequence: TGTGCCAGCAGTGATGTATACAGTGGAAACACCATATATTTT. Translated, it gives CASSDVYSGNTIYF.

The chain links TRBV6-5 to TRBJ2-7; TRBD2 agrees at 9 bases. CDR1 is MNHEY and CDR2 is SVGAGI in the germline V gene. This CDR3 is 16 amino acids long. V was clipped by 0 bases and J by 4 bases; unmatched bases: 7. This CDR3 is CASSYSAGGFGYEQYF. CDR3 coding DNA: TGTGCCAGCAGTTACTCTGCGGGAGGGTTTGGGTACGAGCAGTACTTC.

This chain joins TRBV4-3 and TRBJ1-5; D not certain. Germline-derived CDR1 and CDR2 are LGHNA and YSLEER. The germline V and J ends were trimmed by 2 bases and 2 bases, with 10 bases remaining between them. The CDR3 totals 15 residues. The CDR3 bases are TGCGCCAGCAGCCAAATAAGGGATGGCAATCAGCCCCAGCATTTT. Its protein is CASSQIRDGNQPQHF.

The chain uses TRBV7-9 and TRBJ1-1; TRBD1 might be the D (5 bases). V gave up 1 base and J gave up 4 bases, with 10 bases separating them. CDR1 is SEHNR, CDR2 FQNEAQ, per germline (reference sequence). CDR3 length: 14 residues. CDR3 amino acids: CASSLGIGGTEAFF. The CDR3 DNA sequence: TGTGCCAGCAGCTTAGGGATCGGGGGCACTGAAGCTTTCTTT.

The rearrangement links TRBV10-1 to TRBJ2-7; D is uncertain. V was pared by 0 bases and J by 5 bases, with 14 bases between. Germline V gene lookup returns CDR1 WNHNN and CDR2 SYGVQD (reference sequence). This CDR3 spans 15 amino acids. The chain's CDR3 is CASSESGFSRDEQYF. For the CDR3, the DNA is TGCGCCAGCAGTGAGTCGGGTTTTTCAAGGGACGAGCAGTACTTC.

The chain recombines TRBV13 with TRBJ1-4, with 9 bases identical to TRBD1. V shed 5 bases, J shed 0 bases, and the junction held 4 bases outside the gene matches. The CDR3 has 16 residues. Germline CDR1 reads PRHDT; CDR2 reads FYEKMQ (reference sequence). DNA for the CDR3: TGTGCCAGCAGCCCACAGGGGGCCTCAACTAATGAAAAACTGTTTTTT. Residues: CASSPQGASTNEKLFF. The full variable domain, with the rest looked up from reference TRBV13 and TRBJ1-4, is AAGVIQSPRHLIKEKRETATLKCYPIPRHDTVYWYQQGPGQDPQFLISFYEKMQSDKGSIPDRFSAQQFSDYHSELNMSSLELGDSALYFCASSPQGASTNEKLFFGSGTQLSVL.